Given below is one T cell receptor beta chain in context. The data were taken from a study of blood T cell repertoires in COVID-19. At the level of the study: Acute and convalescent COVID-19 samples came from the United States, Italy and Spain.

Looked up from germline, CDR1 is MNHEY and CDR2 is SVGAGI. The CDR3 extends over 13 amino acids. V lost 7 bases, J lost 1 base, and 10 bases lay in between. The table came from immunoSEQ multiplex PCR; TCRdb's copy has only in-frame clones and leaves some out. The data contain about 150,000 clones, around nine tenths of them singletons. Sequencing used PBMCs or T cells enriched from blood (not recorded which). The chain uses TRBV6-5 and TRBJ1-1; no definite D call. The TCR was taken from a woman aged 45-59 years who had recovered from COVID-19. The CDR3 coding sequence is TGTGCCAGCACGCGAGAGGAGAACACTGAAGCTTTCTTT. It yields the protein CASTREENTEAFF.